This T cell receptor (beta chain) appears in the sequencing data of a study of CD8 T cells in Susac syndrome. Random hexamers primed reverse transcription of about 0.45 to 1 ug RNA. Amplification of TCR beta CDR3 across 54 Vbeta and 13 Jbeta was performed with immunoSEQ multiplex PCR. In TCRdb, the immunoSEQ multiplex PCR reads were re-called with MiXCR into one record per CDR3 protein. Found here are roughly 140,000 distinct CDR3 sequences, roughly 94% of them singletons; the top ten hold 0.2% to 0.25%. TCR beta from blood CD8+ and CD4+ T cells was sequenced. The multiple sclerosis controls, all treatment-naive patients, had relapsing-remitting disease that was stable or active. Both CD4+ and CD8+ T cells were negatively isolated, and TEMRA cells underwent FACS enrichment. This clonotype was detected only a few times. Trimming cost V 4 bases and J 6 bases; bases outside gene matches: 4. Germline CDR1 is SGHNT and CDR2 is YYREEE (reference sequence). This CDR3 is 14 amino acids long.

Sequenced: CD8+ T cells from PBMCs. The chain recombines TRBV5-4 with TRBJ2-1; TRBD1 matches 10 bases. This receptor was identified in a human donor with multiple sclerosis. The CDR3 spells CASSDRTGGNEQFF. CDR3 nucleotides: TGTGCCAGCAGCGACCGGACAGGGGGCAATGAGCAGTTCTTC.